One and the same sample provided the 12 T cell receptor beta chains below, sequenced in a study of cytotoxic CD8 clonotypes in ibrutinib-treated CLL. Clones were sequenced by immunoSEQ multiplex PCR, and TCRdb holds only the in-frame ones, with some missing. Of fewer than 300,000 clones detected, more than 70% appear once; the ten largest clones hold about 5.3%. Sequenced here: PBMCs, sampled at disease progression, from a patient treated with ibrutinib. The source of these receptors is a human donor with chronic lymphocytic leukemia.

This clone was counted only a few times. The CDR3 DNA sequence: TGCAGCGTTACCCGGGACGGCTATGGCTACACCTTC. Translation: CSVTRDGYGYTF. The chain links TRBV29-1 to TRBJ1-2; D may be TRBD1 (5 bases). Germline V gene lookup returns CDR1 SQVTM and CDR2 ANQGSEA. This CDR3 is built from 12 residues. The ends were cut back, 5 bases at V and 4 bases at J, with 11 bases in the middle.

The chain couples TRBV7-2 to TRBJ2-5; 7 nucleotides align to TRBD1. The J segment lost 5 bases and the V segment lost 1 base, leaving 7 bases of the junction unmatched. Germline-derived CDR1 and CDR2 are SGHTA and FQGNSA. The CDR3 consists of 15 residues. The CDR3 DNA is TGTGCCAGCAGCTTAGGTACAGGGGTTACGGAGACCCAGTACTTC. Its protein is CASSLGTGVTETQYF. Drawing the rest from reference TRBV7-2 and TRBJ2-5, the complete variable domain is GAGVSQSPSNKVTEKGKDVELRCDPISGHTALYWYRQSLGQGLEFLIYFQGNSAPDKSGLPSDRFSAERTGGSVSTLTIQRTQQEDSAVYLCASSLGTGVTETQYFGPGTRLLVL.

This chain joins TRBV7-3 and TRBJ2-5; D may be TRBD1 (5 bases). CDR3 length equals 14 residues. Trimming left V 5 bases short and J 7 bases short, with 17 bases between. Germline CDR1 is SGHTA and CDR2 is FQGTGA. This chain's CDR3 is CASSLPDRPGTQYF. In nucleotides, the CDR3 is TGTGCCAGCAGCCTCCCCGACAGACCGGGGACCCAGTACTTC.

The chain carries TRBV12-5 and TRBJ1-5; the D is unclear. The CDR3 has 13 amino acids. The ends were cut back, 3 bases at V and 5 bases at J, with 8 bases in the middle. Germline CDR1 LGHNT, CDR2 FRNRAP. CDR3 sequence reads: CASGFKLHQPQHF. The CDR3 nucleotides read TGTGCTAGTGGTTTTAAGTTACATCAGCCCCAGCATTTT. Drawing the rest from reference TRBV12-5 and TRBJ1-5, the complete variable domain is DARVTQTPRHKVTEMGQEVTMRCQPILGHNTVFWYRQTMMQGLELLAYFRNRAPLDDSGMPKDRFSAEMPDATLATLKIQPSEPRDSAVYFCASGFKLHQPQHFGDGTRLSIL.

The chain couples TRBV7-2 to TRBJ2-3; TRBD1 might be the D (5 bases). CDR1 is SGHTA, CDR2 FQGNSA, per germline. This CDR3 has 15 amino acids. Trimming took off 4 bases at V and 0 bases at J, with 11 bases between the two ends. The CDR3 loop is CASSSPGASTDTQYF. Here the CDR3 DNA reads TGTGCCAGCAGCTCCCCTGGGGCGAGCACAGATACGCAGTATTTT.

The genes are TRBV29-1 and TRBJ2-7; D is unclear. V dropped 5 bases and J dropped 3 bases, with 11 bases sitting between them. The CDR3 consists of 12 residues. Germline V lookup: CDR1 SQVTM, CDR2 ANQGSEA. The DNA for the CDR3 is TGCAGCGTTCGAATCGCAAACTACGAGCAGTACTTC. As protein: CSVRIANYEQYF.

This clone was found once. CDR3 loop: CASSLGVSGELFF. In DNA, the CDR3 is TGCGCCAGCAGCTTGGGAGTATCCGGGGAGCTGTTTTTT. The chain joins TRBV5-1 to TRBJ2-2; D uncertain. The CDR3 is 13 amino acids. V lost 0 bases, J lost 6 bases, and 6 bases lay in between. Per the germline V gene, CDR1 is SGHRS and CDR2 is YFSETQ. The whole variable domain, filled in from reference TRBV5-1 and TRBJ2-2, reads KAGVTQTPRYLIKTRGQQVTLSCSPISGHRSVSWYQQTPGQGLQFLFEYFSETQRNKGNFPGRFSGRQFSNSRSEMNVSTLELGDSALYLCASSLGVSGELFFGEGSRLTVL.

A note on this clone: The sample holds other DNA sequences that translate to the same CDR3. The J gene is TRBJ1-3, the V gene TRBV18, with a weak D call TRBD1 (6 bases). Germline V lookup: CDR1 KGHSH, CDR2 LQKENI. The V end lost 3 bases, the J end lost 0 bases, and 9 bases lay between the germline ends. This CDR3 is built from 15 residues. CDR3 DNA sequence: TGTGCCAGCTCACCTCAGGGGATCTCTGGAAACACCATATATTTT. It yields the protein CASSPQGISGNTIYF.

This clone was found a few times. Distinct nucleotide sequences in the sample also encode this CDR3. The CDR3 loop reads CASRGTAYGYTF. The CDR3 nucleotides read TGTGCCAGCCGGGGGACCGCCTATGGCTACACCTTC. This rearrangement joins TRBV2 to TRBJ1-2, with a possible D match to TRBD1 (5 bases). The CDR3 loop spans 12 amino acids. Germline loops: CDR1 SNHLY, CDR2 FYNNEI. The V and J ends lost 8 bases and 4 bases respectively, with 11 bases between them. The full variable domain, completed using reference TRBV2 and TRBJ1-2, is EPEVTQTPSHQVTQMGQEVILRCVPISNHLYFYWYRQILGQKVEFLVSFYNNEISEKSEIFDDQFSVERPDGSNFTLKIRSTKLEDSAMYFCASRGTAYGYTFGSGTRLTVV.

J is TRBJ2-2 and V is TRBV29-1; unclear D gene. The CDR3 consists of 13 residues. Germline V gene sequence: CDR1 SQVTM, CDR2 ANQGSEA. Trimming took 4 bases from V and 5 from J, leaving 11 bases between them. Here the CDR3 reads CSVGVGGTGELFF. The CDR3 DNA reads TGCAGCGTTGGAGTGGGCGGAACCGGGGAGCTGTTTTTT.

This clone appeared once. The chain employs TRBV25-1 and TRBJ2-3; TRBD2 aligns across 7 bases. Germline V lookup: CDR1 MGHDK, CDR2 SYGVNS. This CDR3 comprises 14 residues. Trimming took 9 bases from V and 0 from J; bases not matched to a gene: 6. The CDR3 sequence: CARTLATSTDTQYF. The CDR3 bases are TGTGCCAGAACACTAGCGACCAGCACAGATACGCAGTATTTT.

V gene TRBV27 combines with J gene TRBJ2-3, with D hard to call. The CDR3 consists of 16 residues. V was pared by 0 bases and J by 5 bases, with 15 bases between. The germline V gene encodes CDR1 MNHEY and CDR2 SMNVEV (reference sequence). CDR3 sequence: CASSLSINLVGDTQYF. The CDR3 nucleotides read TGTGCCAGCAGTTTATCGATAAACTTAGTCGGAGATACGCAGTATTTT.